The 9 T cell receptor beta chains listed next were all sequenced from one sample in a study of vaccination effects on CD4 cells after COVID-19. Expansion of antigen-specific CD4+ T cells with viral peptide pools was carried out by the ViraFEST assay before sequencing. Investigators separated out CD4+ T cells once 9 to 11 days of culture had passed. All vaccine recipients tested negative for nucleocapsid antibodies and had never contracted SARS-CoV-2 infection. Antigens of these TCRs are unknown. Generated by immunoSEQ multiplex PCR, the TCRdb table keeps only in-frame clones and is missing some. This sample has tens of thousands of clones, with approximately 70% found just once. Sequencing was performed on CD4+ T cells from PBMCs cultured with HCoV-NL63 spike peptides, taken before COVID-19 vaccination. These receptors all stem from a human donor who received a COVID-19 vaccine.

This sequence joins TRBV5-1 and TRBJ1-1, with a weak D call TRBD1 (5 bases). Trimming took off 0 bases at V and 1 base at J, with 10 bases between the two ends. Germline V gene lookup returns CDR1 SGHRS and CDR2 YFSETQ. The CDR3 spans 15 residues. CDR3 loop: CASSLEGTRNTEAFF. CDR3 bases: TGCGCCAGCAGCTTGGAAGGGACGAGGAACACTGAAGCTTTCTTT. The full variable domain, rest sourced from reference TRBV5-1 and TRBJ1-1, is KAGVTQTPRYLIKTRGQQVTLSCSPISGHRSVSWYQQTPGQGLQFLFEYFSETQRNKGNFPGRFSGRQFSNSRSEMNVSTLELGDSALYLCASSLEGTRNTEAFFGQGTRLTVV.

In DNA form, the CDR3 reads TGTGCCAGGGACTCGGACAGGGAAAGAGAGACCCAGTACTTC. It yields the protein CARDSDRERETQYF. The V and J genes are TRBV19 and TRBJ2-5; 8 positions match TRBD1. The V gene end was trimmed by 9 bases and the J gene end by 4 bases; junction bases not matched to a gene: 10. Germline V gene data show CDR1 as LNHDA and CDR2 as SQIVND (reference sequence). The CDR3 loop spans 14 amino acids. The full variable domain, its missing parts supplied by reference TRBV19 and TRBJ2-5, is DGGITQSPKYLFRKEGQNVTLSCEQNLNHDAMYWYRQDPGQGLRLIYYSQIVNDFQKGDIAEGYSVSREKKESFPLTVTSAQKNPTAFYLCARDSDRERETQYFGPGTRLLVL.

This clone has a handful of counts. V gene TRBV5-1 combines with J gene TRBJ2-1, with 11 bases that match TRBD1. With 2 bases clipped from V and 1 base from J, the junction kept 11 bases outside the gene matches. Germline V gene lookup returns CDR1 SGHRS and CDR2 YFSETQ. The CDR3 is made up of 19 amino acids. The CDR3 sequence: CASSLVGQGALKSYNEQFF. The DNA of the CDR3 is TGCGCCAGCAGCTTAGTTGGACAGGGGGCGCTTAAATCCTACAATGAGCAGTTCTTC.

The chain couples TRBV6-5 to TRBJ2-1; 9 positions match TRBD2. The CDR3 totals 15 residues. Germline CDR1 and CDR2: MNHEY and SVGAGI. With V trimmed by 3 bases and J by 5 bases, 5 bases remained unmatched. CDR3 in amino acids: CASSYSGTSNNEQFF. As DNA, the CDR3 is TGTGCCAGCAGTTATTCCGGGACTAGCAACAATGAGCAGTTCTTC.

The chain joins TRBV7-9 to TRBJ2-5; D not resolved. The CDR3 covers 16 residues. V was clipped by 5 bases and J by 4 bases, with 20 bases between them. From germline, CDR1 is SEHNR and CDR2 FQNEAQ (reference sequence). CDR3 residues: CASSPLYWGTSETQYF. The CDR3 DNA reads TGTGCCAGCAGCCCCCTTTACTGGGGTACCTCAGAGACCCAGTACTTC.

The chain carries TRBV30 and TRBJ1-1; a weak D match, TRBD1 (5 bases). V dropped 0 bases and J dropped 11 bases, with 10 bases sitting between them. The CDR3 covers 11 residues. Germline lookup yields CDR1 GTSNPN and CDR2 SVGIG (reference sequence). The CDR3 DNA follows: TGTGCCTGGAGTGTAGAAGGGGCGGCTTTCTTT. Translating gives CAWSVEGAAFF. Combining the CDR3 with reference TRBV30 and TRBJ1-1 gives the whole variable domain SQTIHQWPATLVQPVGSPLSLECTVEGTSNPNLYWYRQAAGRGLQLLFYSVGIGQISSEVPQNLSASRPQDRQFILSSKKLLLSDSGFYLCAWSVEGAAFFGQGTRLTVV.

The sample holds a few counts of this clone. The rearrangement uses TRBV3-1 (or the pseudogene TRBV3-2) and TRBJ2-2; D not certain. V was pared by 1 base and J by 4 bases, with 7 bases between. Germline lookup yields CDR1 LGHDT and CDR2 YNNKEL (reference sequence). The CDR3 loop spans 14 amino acids. In DNA, the CDR3 is TGTGCCAGCAGCCAAGTCTCTTCCACCGGGGAGCTGTTTTTT. This codes for CASSQVSSTGELFF.

The CDR3 nucleotides are TGTGCCAGCAGAATATCCGGGACTACCTTATACGAGCAGTACTTC. This sequence encodes CASRISGTTLYEQYF. V usage is TRBV28 and J usage is TRBJ2-7; 7 nucleotides line up with TRBD2. This CDR3 contains 15 residues. Germline V gene sequence: CDR1 MDHEN, CDR2 SYDVKM. V lost 6 bases, J lost 4 bases, and 12 bases stayed unmatched.

This clone has just one count. The V gene is TRBV3-1 (or the pseudogene TRBV3-2), the J gene TRBJ1-3, with D possibly matching TRBD1 (5 bases). Germline V gene sequence: CDR1 LGHDT, CDR2 YNNKEL (reference sequence). The length of the CDR3 is 16 residues. With 3 bases removed from V and 0 bases from J, the gap between germline ends came to 12 bases. CDR3 sequence (DNA): TGTGCCAGCAGCCAGGGAACAGGCTACTCTGGAAACACCATATATTTT. Translating gives CASSQGTGYSGNTIYF.